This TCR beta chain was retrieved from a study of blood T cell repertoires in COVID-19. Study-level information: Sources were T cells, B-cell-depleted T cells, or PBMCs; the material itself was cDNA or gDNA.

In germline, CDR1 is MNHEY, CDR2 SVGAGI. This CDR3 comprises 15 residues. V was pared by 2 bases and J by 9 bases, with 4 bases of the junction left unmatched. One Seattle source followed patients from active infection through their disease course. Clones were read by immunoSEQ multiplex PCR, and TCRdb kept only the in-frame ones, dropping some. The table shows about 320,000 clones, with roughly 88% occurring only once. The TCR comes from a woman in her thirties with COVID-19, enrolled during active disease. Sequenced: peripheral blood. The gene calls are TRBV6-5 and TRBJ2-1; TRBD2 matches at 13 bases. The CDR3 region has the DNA TGTGCCAGCAGTTACGGGACTAGCGGGGCCGGTGAGCAGTTCTTC. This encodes CASSYGTSGAGEQFF.